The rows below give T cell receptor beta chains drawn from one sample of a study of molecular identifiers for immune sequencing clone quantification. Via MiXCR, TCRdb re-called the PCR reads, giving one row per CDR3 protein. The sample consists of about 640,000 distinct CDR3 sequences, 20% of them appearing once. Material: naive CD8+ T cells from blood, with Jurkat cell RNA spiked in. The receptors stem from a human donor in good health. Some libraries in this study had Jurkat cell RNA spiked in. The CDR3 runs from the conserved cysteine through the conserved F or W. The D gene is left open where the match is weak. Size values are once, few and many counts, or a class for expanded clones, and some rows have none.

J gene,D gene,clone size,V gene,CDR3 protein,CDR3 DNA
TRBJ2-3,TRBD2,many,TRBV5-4,CASSLGDYRTDTDTQYF,TGTGCCAGCAGCTTGGGGGACTATCGAACCGACACAGATACGCAGTATTTT
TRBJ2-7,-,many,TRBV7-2,CASSSDGTYEQYF,TGTGCCAGCAGCTCAGACGGAACCTACGAGCAGTACTTC
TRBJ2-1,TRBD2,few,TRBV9,CASSVSGGPYNEQFF,TGTGCCAGCAGCGTTAGCGGGGGGCCTTACAATGAGCAGTTCTTC
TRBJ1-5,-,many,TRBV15,CATSRDQVNQPQHF,TGTGCCACCAGCAGAGATCAGGTTAATCAGCCCCAGCATTTT
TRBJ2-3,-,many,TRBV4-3,CASSQEYYLTDTQYF,TGCGCCAGCAGCCAAGAGTATTACCTCACAGATACGCAGTATTTT
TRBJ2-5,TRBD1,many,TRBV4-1,CASSQLGQAETQYF,TGCGCCAGCAGCCAGCTGGGACAGGCCGAGACCCAGTACTTC
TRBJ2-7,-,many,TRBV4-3,CASSQDRSRVGDYEQYF,TGCGCCAGCAGCCAAGATCGCTCCCGGGTCGGGGATTACGAGCAGTACTTC
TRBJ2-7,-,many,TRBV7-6,CASSPPGQMYEQYF,TGTGCCAGCAGCCCCCCGGGGCAGATGTACGAGCAGTACTTC
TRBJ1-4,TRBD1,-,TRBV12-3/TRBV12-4,CASSLEQGYPSVEKLFF,TGTGCCAGCAGTCTCGAACAGGGGTATCCTTCGGTTGAAAAACTGTTTTTT
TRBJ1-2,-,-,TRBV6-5,CASSYSSYRVNYGYTF,TGTGCCAGCAGTTACTCGAGCTACAGGGTGAACTATGGCTACACCTTC
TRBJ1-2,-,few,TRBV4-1,CASSQDGQGYYGYTF,TGCGCCAGCAGCCAAGATGGCCAGGGGTACTATGGCTACACCTTC
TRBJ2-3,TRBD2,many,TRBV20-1,CSARDRFGGEKTDTQYF,TGCAGTGCTAGAGATCGATTCGGGGGGGAAAAGACAGATACGCAGTATTTT
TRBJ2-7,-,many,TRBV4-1,CASSQNRDEQYF,TGCGCCAGCAGCCAGAACAGGGACGAGCAGTACTTC
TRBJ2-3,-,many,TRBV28,CASSSRDIEDTQYF,TGTGCCAGCAGTTCACGGGACATCGAAGATACGCAGTATTTT
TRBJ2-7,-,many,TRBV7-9,CASSLVGQDYEQYF,TGTGCCAGCAGCTTAGTGGGACAAGATTACGAGCAGTACTTC
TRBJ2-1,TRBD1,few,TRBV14,CASSQDPLGTGGGDEQFF,TGTGCCAGCAGCCAAGATCCTCTCGGGACAGGGGGCGGGGATGAGCAGTTCTTC
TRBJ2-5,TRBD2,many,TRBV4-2,CASSQDPGLAETQYF,TGTGCCAGCAGCCAAGATCCCGGACTAGCAGAGACCCAGTACTTC
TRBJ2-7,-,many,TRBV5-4,CASTEWGAAYEQYF,TGTGCCAGCACCGAATGGGGGGCCGCTTACGAGCAGTACTTC
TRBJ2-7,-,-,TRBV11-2,CASSLAYYEQHF,TGTGCCAGCAGCTTAGCTTACTACGAGCAGCACTTC
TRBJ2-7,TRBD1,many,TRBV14,CASSQLTGTGFREQYF,TGTGCCAGCAGCCAACTAACCGGGACAGGGTTCCGAGAGCAGTACTTC
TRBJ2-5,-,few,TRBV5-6,CASSFTRAWDWQETQYF,TGTGCCAGCAGCTTCACCAGGGCATGGGATTGGCAAGAGACCCAGTACTTC
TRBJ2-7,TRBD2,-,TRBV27,CASSTTSGRSYEQYF,TGTGCCAGCAGCACGACTAGCGGTAGATCCTACGAGCAGTACTTC
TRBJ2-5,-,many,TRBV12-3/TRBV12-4,CASSLSSKAVQETQYF,TGTGCCAGCAGTTTAAGTTCGAAAGCGGTCCAAGAGACCCAGTACTTC
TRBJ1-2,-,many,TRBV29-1,CSVVHNYGYTF,TGCAGCGTTGTACACAACTATGGCTACACCTTC
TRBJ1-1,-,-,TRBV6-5,CASSYSDTSNTEALF,TGTGCCAGCAGTTACTCTGACACCTCGAACACTGAAGCTCTCTTT
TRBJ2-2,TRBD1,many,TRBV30,CAWSSTGVAGELFF,TGTGCCTGGAGTTCGACAGGGGTGGCCGGGGAGCTGTTTTTT
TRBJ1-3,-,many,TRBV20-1,CSARDMTDSGNTIYF,TGCAGTGCTAGAGATATGACGGATTCTGGAAACACCATATATTTT
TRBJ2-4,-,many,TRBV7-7,CASSLPTPPAKNIQYF,TGTGCCAGCAGCCTCCCCACTCCCCCGGCCAAAAACATTCAGTACTTC
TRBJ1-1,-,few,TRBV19,CASSIRSVNTEAFF,TGTGCCAGTAGTATTAGATCAGTGAACACTGAAGCTTTCTTT
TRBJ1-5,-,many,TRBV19,CASSNMGAYNQPQHF,TGTGCCAGTAGTAATATGGGGGCTTATAATCAGCCCCAGCATTTT
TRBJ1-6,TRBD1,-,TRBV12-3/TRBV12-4,CASSDRDRDMTSPLHF,TGTGCCAGCAGTGACCGGGACAGGGATATGACTTCACCCCTCCACTTT
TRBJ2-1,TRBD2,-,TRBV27,CASRSGGVYNEQFF,TGTGCCAGCAGGAGCGGGGGGGTCTACAATGAGCAGTTCTTC
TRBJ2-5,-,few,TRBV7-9,CASSLSWPQETQYF,TGTGCCAGCAGCTTAAGCTGGCCACAAGAGACCCAGTACTTC
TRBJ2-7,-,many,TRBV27,CASSPTGLSYEQYF,TGTGCCAGCAGTCCAACGGGTCTCTCCTACGAGCAGTACTTC
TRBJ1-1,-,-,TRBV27,CASSLGPGAGDTEAFF,TGTGCCAGCAGTTTAGGGCCCGGGGCCGGGGACACTGAAGCTTTCTTT
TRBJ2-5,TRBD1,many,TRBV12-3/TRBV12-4,CASRSSRQGEETQYF,TGTGCCAGCAGGTCCTCCCGACAGGGAGAAGAGACCCAGTACTTC
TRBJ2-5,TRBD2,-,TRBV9,CASSVGGGLAGGKEETQYF,TGTGCCAGCAGCGTAGGAGGGGGACTAGCGGGAGGGAAAGAAGAGACCCAGTACTTC
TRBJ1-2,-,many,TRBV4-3,CASSQGAGYDYGYTF,TGCGCCAGCAGCCAAGGGGCAGGGTATGACTATGGCTACACCTTC
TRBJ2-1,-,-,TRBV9,CASGVGAANSYNEQFF,TGTGCCAGCGGCGTCGGTGCGGCTAACTCCTACAATGAGCAGTTCTTC
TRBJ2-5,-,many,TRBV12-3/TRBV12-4,CASSFVSWKETQYF,TGTGCCAGCAGTTTTGTTAGTTGGAAAGAGACCCAGTACTTC
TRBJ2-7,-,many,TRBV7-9,CASSPVIRPYEQYF,TGTGCCAGCAGCCCAGTTATTCGTCCATACGAGCAGTACTTC
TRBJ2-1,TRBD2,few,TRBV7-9,CASSARLAGGFNEQFF,TGTGCCAGCAGCGCACGCTTAGCGGGAGGATTCAATGAGCAGTTCTTC
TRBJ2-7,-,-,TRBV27,CASSLWAAHEQYF,TGTGCCAGCAGTTTATGGGCAGCCCACGAGCAGTACTTC
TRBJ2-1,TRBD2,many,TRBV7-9,CASGTSGGHNEQFF,TGTGCCAGCGGAACTAGCGGGGGCCACAATGAGCAGTTCTTC
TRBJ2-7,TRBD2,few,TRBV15,CATSSWLAGAEQYF,TGTGCCACCAGCAGCTGGCTAGCGGGAGCTGAGCAGTACTTC
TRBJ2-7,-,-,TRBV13,CASSLQGDEQYF,TGTGCCAGCAGCTTACAGGGTGACGAGCAGTACTTC
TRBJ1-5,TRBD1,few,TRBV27,CASSLSGTGFHSNQPQHF,TGTGCCAGCAGTTTATCCGGGACAGGATTCCATAGCAATCAGCCCCAGCATTTT